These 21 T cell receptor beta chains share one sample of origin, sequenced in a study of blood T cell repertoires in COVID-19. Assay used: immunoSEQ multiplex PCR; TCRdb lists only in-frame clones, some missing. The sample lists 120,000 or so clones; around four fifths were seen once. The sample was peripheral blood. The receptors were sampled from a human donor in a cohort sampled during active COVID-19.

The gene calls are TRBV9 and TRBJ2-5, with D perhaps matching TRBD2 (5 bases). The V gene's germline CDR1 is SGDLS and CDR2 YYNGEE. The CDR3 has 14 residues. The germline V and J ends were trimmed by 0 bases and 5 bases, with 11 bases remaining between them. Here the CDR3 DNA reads TGTGCCAGCAGCGTAGCGGGATCCGCGGAGACCCAGTACTTC. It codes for CASSVAGSAETQYF.

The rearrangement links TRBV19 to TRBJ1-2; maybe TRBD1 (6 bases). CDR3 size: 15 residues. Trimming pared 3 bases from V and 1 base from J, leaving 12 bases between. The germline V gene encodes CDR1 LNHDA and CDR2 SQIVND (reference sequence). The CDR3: CASSIVGGLNYGYTF. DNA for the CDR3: TGTGCCAGTAGTATTGTCGGGGGGCTTAACTATGGCTACACCTTC.

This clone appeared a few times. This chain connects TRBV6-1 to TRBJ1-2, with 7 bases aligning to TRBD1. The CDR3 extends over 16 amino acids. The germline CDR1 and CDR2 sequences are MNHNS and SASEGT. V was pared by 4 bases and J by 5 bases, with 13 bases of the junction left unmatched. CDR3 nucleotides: TGTGCCAGCAGTGCAGGGACAGTAGTCGGGACGTATGGCTACACCTTC. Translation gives CASSAGTVVGTYGYTF.

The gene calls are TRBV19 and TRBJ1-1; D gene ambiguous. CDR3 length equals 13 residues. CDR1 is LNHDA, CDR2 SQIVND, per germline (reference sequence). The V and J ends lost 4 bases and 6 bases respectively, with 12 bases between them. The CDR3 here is CASSTHKRAEAFF. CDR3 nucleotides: TGTGCCAGTAGTACCCACAAGCGGGCTGAAGCTTTCTTT.

The CDR3 nucleotides are TGCAGCGTTGAATCCCAGGCTGGTGAAGCTTTCTTT. Its protein product is CSVESQAGEAFF. The chain links TRBV29-1 to TRBJ1-1; no definite D call. The CDR3 spans 12 residues. V lost 2 bases and J lost 7, with 11 bases in between. The germline CDR1 and CDR2 sequences are SQVTM and ANQGSEA.

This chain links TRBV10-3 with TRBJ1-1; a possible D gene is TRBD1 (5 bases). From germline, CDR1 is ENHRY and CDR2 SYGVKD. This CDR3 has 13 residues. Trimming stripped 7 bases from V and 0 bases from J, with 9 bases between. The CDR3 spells CAIKRQMNTEAFF. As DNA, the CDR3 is TGTGCCATCAAAAGACAGATGAACACTGAAGCTTTCTTT.

CDR3 DNA: TGTGCCAGCAGTCCCGGGACAGGGTATAATTCACCCCTCCACTTT. Translating gives CASSPGTGYNSPLHF. The V and J genes are TRBV6-5 and TRBJ1-6, with TRBD1 matching 9 bases. Germline CDR1 reads MNHEY; CDR2 reads SVGAGI. After removal of 5 bases from V and 4 bases from J, the junction contained 3 bases not matched to a gene. The CDR3 contains 15 residues.

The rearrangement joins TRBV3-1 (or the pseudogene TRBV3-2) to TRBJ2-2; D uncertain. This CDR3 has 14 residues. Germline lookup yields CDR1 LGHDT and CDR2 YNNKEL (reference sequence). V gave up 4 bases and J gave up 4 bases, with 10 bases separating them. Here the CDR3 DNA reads TGTGCCAGCAGCCCAGCGCGGAGCACCGGGGAGCTGTTTTTT. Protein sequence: CASSPARSTGELFF.

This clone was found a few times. The DNA for the CDR3 is TGTGCCACCCGGACAGCCGGAAACACCATATATTTT. Translation: CATRTAGNTIYF. The chain uses TRBV19 and TRBJ1-3, with D maybe TRBD1 (6 bases). Germline loops: CDR1 LNHDA, CDR2 SQIVND (reference sequence). The CDR3 runs to 12 residues. V gave up 10 bases and J gave up 4 bases, with 11 bases separating them.

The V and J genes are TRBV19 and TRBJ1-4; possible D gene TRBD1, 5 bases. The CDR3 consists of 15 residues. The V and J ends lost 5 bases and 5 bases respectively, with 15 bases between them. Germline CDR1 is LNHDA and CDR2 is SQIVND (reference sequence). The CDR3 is CASSPLGGRNEKLFF. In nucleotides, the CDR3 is TGTGCCAGTAGTCCTCTCGGGGGGAGGAATGAAAAACTGTTTTTT.

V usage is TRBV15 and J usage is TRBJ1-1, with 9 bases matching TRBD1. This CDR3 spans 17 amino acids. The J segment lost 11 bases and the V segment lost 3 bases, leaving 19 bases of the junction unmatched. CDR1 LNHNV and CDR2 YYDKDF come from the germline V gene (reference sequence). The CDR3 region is CATSRLGQGAPPGEAFF. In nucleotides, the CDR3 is TGTGCCACCAGCAGGCTGGGACAGGGCGCTCCTCCAGGTGAGGCTTTCTTT.

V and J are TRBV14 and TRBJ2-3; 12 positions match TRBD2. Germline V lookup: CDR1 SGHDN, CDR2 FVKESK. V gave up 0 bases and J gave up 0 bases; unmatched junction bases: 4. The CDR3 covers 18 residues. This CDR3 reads CASSQDLGLAGSTDTQYF. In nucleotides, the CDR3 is TGTGCCAGCAGCCAAGATCTAGGACTAGCGGGAAGCACAGATACGCAGTATTTT.

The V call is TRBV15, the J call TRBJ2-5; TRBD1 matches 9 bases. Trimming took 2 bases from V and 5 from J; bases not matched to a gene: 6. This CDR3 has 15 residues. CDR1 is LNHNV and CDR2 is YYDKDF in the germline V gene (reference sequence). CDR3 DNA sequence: TGTGCCACCAGCAGACAGGGACAGGGCAGGGAGACCCAGTACTTC. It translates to CATSRQGQGRETQYF.

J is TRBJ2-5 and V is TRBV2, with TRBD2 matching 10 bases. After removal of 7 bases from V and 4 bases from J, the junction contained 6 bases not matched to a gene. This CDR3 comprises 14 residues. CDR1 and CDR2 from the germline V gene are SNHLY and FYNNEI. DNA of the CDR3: TGTGCCAGCATAGCGGGGGGCCCAGGAGAGACCCAGTACTTC. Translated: CASIAGGPGETQYF.

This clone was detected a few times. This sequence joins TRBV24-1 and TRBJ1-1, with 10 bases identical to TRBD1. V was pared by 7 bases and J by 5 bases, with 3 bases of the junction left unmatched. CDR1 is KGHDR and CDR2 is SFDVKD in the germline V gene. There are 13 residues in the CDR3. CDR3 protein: CATSQDRGTEAFF. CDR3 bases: TGTGCCACCAGCCAGGACAGGGGGACTGAAGCTTTCTTT.

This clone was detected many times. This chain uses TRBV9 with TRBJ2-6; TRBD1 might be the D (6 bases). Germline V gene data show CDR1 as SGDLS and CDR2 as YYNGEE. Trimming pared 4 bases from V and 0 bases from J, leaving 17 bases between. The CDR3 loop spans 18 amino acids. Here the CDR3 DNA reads TGTGCCAGCAGCCCGATACAGGGAAGCGTCTCTGGGGCCAACGTCCTGACTTTC. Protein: CASSPIQGSVSGANVLTF.

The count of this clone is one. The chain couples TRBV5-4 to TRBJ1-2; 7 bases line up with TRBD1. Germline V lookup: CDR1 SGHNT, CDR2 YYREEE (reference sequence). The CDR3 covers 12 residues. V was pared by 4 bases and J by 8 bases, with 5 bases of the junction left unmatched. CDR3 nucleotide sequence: TGTGCCAGCAGCCTGGACAGGCCCGGCTACACCTTC. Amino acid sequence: CASSLDRPGYTF.

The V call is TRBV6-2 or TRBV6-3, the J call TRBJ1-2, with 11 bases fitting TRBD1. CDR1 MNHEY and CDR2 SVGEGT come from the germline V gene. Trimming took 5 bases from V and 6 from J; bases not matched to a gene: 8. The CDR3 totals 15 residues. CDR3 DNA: TGTGCCAGCAGTCCCGTCGGACAGGGGGCGAATGGCTACACCTTC. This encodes CASSPVGQGANGYTF.

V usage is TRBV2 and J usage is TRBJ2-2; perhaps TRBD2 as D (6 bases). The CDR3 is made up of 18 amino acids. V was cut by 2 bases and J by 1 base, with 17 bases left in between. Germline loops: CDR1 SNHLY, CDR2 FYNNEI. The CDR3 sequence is CASSERGGELGNTGELFF. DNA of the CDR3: TGTGCCAGCAGTGAAAGGGGCGGGGAACTGGGGAACACCGGGGAGCTGTTTTTT.

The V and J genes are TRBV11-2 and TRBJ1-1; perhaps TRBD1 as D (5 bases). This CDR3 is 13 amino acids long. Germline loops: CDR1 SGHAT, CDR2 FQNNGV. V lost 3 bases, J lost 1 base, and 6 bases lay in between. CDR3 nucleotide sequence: TGTGCCAGCAGCTTCGGGGGGAACACTGAAGCTTTCTTT. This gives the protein CASSFGGNTEAFF.

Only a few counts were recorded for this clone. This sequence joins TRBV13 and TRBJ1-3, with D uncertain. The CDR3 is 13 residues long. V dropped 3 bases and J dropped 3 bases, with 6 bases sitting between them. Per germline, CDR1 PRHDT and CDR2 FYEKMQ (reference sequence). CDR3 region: CASSFYSGNTIYF. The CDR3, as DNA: TGTGCCAGCAGCTTTTACAGTGGAAACACCATATATTTT.